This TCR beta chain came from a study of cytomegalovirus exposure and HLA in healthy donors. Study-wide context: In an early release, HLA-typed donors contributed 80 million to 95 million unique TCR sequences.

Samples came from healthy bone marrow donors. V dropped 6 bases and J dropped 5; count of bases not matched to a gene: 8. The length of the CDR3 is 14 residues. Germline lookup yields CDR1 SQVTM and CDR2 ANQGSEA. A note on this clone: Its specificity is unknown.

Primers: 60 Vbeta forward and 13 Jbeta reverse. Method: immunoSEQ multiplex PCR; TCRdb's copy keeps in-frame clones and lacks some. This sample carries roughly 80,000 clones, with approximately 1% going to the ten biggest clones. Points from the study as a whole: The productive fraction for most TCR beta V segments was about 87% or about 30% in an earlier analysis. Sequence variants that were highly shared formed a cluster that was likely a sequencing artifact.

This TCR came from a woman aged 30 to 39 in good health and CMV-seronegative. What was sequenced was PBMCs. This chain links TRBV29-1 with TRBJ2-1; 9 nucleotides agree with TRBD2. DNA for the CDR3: TGCAGCGTCCTACTAGCGGGCGACGACAATGAGCAGTTCTTC. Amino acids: CSVLLAGDDNEQFF.